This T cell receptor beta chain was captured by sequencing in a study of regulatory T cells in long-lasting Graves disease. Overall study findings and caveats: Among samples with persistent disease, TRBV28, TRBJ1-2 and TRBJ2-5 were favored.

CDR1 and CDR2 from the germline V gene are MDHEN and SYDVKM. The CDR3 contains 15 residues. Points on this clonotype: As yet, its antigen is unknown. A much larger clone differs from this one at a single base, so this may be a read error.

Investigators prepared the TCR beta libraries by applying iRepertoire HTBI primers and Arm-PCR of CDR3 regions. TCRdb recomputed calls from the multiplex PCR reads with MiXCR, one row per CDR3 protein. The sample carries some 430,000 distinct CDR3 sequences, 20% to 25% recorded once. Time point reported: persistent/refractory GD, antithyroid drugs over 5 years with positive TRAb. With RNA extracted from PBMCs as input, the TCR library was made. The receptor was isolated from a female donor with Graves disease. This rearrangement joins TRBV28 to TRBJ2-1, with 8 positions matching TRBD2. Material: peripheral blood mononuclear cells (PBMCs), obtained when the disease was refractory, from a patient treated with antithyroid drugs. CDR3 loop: CASGLIVAGNNEQFF. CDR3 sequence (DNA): TGTGCCAGCGGTTTGATCGTAGCGGGAAACAATGAGCAGTTCTTC.